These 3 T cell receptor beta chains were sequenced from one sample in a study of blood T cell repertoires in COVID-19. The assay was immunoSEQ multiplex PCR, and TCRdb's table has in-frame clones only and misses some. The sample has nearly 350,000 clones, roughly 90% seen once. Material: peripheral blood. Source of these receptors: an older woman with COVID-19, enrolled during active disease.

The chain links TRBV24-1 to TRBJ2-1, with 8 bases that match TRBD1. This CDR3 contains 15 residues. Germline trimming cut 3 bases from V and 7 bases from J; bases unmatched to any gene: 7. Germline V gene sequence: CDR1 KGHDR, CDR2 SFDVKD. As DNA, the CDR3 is TGTGCCACCAGTGATGTGACAGGGGCTGGAAATGAGCAGTTCTTC. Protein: CATSDVTGAGNEQFF.

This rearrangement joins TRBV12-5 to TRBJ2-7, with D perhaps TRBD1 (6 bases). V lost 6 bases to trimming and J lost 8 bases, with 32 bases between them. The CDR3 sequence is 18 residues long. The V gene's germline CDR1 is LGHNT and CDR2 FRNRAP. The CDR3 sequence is CASGTGTRGPKPLWKQYF. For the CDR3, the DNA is TGTGCTAGTGGGACGGGGACAAGGGGCCCAAAACCGCTTTGGAAGCAGTACTTC.

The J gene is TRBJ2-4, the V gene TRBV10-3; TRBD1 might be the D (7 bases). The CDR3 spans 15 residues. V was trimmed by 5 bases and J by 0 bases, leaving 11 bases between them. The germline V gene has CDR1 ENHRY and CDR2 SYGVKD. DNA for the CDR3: TGTGCCATCAGTCAGGGGGGATTAGCCAAAAACATTCAGTACTTC. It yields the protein CAISQGGLAKNIQYF.